This T cell receptor (beta chain) was sequenced in a study of cytomegalovirus exposure and HLA in healthy donors. Looking at the study overall: Earlier results showed approximately 110 million unique TCR beta sequences derived from about 179 million T cells. There were approximately 81 million unique TCRs (from HLA-typed donors) in an early data release.

PCR amplification relied on 60 Vbeta primers (plus 13 Jbeta primers). Profiling relied on immunoSEQ multiplex PCR, and the TCRdb table lists in-frame clones only, not all of them. The top ten clones hold 6.5% to 9% of a sample with 95,000 to 150,000 clones, around 70% of them seen once. The length of the CDR3 is 12 residues. Germline CDR1 MNHNS, CDR2 SASEGT. Trimming took 3 bases from V and 7 from J, leaving 9 bases between them. Overall study findings and caveats: In a later analysis, at a false discovery rate of 0.05, roughly 16,000 TCR beta sequences matched HLA alleles. From TCR beta sequences, most subjects' HLA-A and HLA-B alleles were reportedly predicted accurately.

About this clone itself: Its antigen is not known.

This rearrangement joins TRBV6-1 to TRBJ1-1; D ambiguous. This sequence originates from a woman aged 40-49 years in good health and CMV-seropositive. Sample: PBMCs. This CDR3 reads CASSEKTHEAFF. The DNA of the CDR3 is TGTGCCAGCAGTGAGAAGACTCATGAAGCTTTCTTT.